This T cell receptor beta chain was obtained from a study of siplizumab effects on memory and regulatory T cells. This clone turned up a few times. Its target is unknown. The data were produced by immunoSEQ multiplex PCR, yet TCRdb's version contains in-frame clones alone and is incomplete. Among 60,000 to 65,000 clones listed, about 80% were seen once. Germline values: CDR1 KGHSH, CDR2 LQKENI. The CDR3 totals 16 residues. Losses at the gene ends were 1 base for V and 6 bases for J; bases not matched to a gene: 10. Findings and limits, study-wide: Versus approximately 29% in controls, the mappable alloreactive CD4+ clones averaged roughly 75% Treg-derived with siplizumab. It seemed that naive T cells were more diverse than memory cells and were major contributors to the alloresponse.

Sequencing was carried out using memory CD4+ T cells sorted from blood. The receptor was derived from a human donor in good health. The V gene is TRBV18, the J gene TRBJ1-2, with 8 bases fitting TRBD1. This CDR3 reads CASSPRAGGAQNGYTF. As DNA, the CDR3 is TGTGCCAGCTCACCACGGGCAGGGGGCGCCCAGAATGGCTACACCTTC.